The 27 T cell receptor beta chains presented below share a single source sample, sequenced in a study of shared clonotypes between healthy human individuals. Sequenced by immunoSEQ multiplex PCR; TCRdb stores in-frame clones only, minus some. The table lists about 750,000 clones, 80% to 95% of them singletons. CD45RO negativity and positive selection for CCR7 defined naive CD8 cells, a population that excluded terminally differentiated effector memory CD45RA+ cells. The material sequenced was naive CD8+ T cells sorted from blood. Receptors were obtained from a man in his thirties or forties in good health.

Regarding this clone: At the DNA level, this CDR3 is encoded by other sequences in the same sample as well. V is TRBV5-1 and J is TRBJ2-3, with D tentatively TRBD1 (5 bases). Germline values: CDR1 SGHRS, CDR2 YFSETQ. The CDR3 spans 15 residues. The V gene lost 0 bases and the J gene lost 2 bases, with 10 bases spanning the gap. CDR3 coding DNA: TGCGCCAGCAGCTTGGTGGCAGGGAACACAGATACGCAGTATTTT. It is translated as CASSLVAGNTDTQYF.

The chain couples TRBV4-1 to TRBJ2-1; TRBD2 aligns across 8 bases. CDR1 is MGHRA and CDR2 is YSYEKL in the germline V gene. The CDR3 totals 16 residues. V lost 5 bases and J lost 9; bases outside the gene matches: 15. CDR3 region: CASSEFPGLGFAEQFF. For the CDR3, the DNA is TGCGCCAGCAGCGAATTCCCGGGACTAGGATTTGCTGAGCAGTTCTTC.

The table lists this clone with a count of one. The chain uses TRBV25-1 and TRBJ2-3; no clear D. V was pared by 1 base and J by 2 bases, with 16 bases between. Germline V gene sequence: CDR1 MGHDK, CDR2 SYGVNS. The CDR3 loop spans 17 amino acids. CDR3 loop: CASSEWGSASTTDTQYF. In nucleotides, the CDR3 is TGTGCCAGCAGTGAATGGGGTTCGGCCAGTACCACAGATACGCAGTATTTT.

The CDR3 reads CASSRSLRQYEQYF. As DNA, the CDR3 is TGTGCCAGCAGCCGTTCCCTCAGGCAGTACGAGCAGTACTTC. V usage is TRBV5-6 and J usage is TRBJ2-7; no clear D gene. CDR1 and CDR2 from the germline V gene are SGHDT and YYEEEE. Deletions cut 4 bases from V and 4 bases from J, with 15 bases between. The CDR3 is 14 residues long.

V is TRBV7-9 and J is TRBJ1-4; TRBD1 matches at 12 bases. Unmatched junction bases numbered 11, after V lost 6 bases and J lost 0 bases. The CDR3 has 19 amino acids. From germline, CDR1 is SEHNR and CDR2 FQNEAQ (reference sequence). CDR3 protein: CASSSPGQGAGATNEKLFF. CDR3 DNA sequence: TGTGCCAGCAGTTCTCCGGGACAGGGGGCCGGGGCAACTAATGAAAAACTGTTTTTT.

The chain employs TRBV10-2 and TRBJ2-1; 7 bases map to TRBD2. The germline V gene has CDR1 WSHSY and CDR2 SAAADI. Trimming removed 8 bases from V and 10 bases from J; junction bases left unmatched: 14. The CDR3 spans 14 residues. Here the CDR3 DNA reads TGCGCCAGCGGGTTTGAGACTAGCTTCAGAGAGCAGTTCTTC. Amino acid sequence: CASGFETSFREQFF.

The genes are TRBV7-6 and TRBJ2-2; D not certain. Germline V gene sequence: CDR1 SGHVS, CDR2 FNYEAQ. The CDR3 has 14 amino acids. V gave up 6 bases and J gave up 0 bases, with 8 bases separating them. CDR3 coding DNA: TGTGCCAGCAGTGTAGCAGCGAACACCGGGGAGCTGTTTTTT. It encodes CASSVAANTGELFF.

The chain recombines TRBV27 with TRBJ1-1; maybe TRBD1 (5 bases). The CDR3 is 17 residues long. Between the trimmed V and J ends, which lost 5 bases and 0 bases, there was a span of 19 bases. Germline V gene data show CDR1 as MNHEY and CDR2 as SMNVEV (reference sequence). The CDR3 sequence is CASSPEGRQPLNTEAFF. CDR3 bases: TGTGCCAGCAGTCCCGAAGGTCGACAGCCGTTGAACACTGAAGCTTTCTTT.

The V and J genes are TRBV25-1 and TRBJ2-1; TRBD2 matches at 7 bases. Germline trimming cut 6 bases from V and 10 bases from J; bases unmatched to any gene: 3. Germline CDR1 MGHDK, CDR2 SYGVNS. This CDR3 has 11 amino acids. CDR3 amino acids: CASSLADEQFF. CDR3 in DNA: TGTGCCAGCAGCCTAGCGGACGAGCAGTTCTTC.

This sequence joins TRBV11-2 and TRBJ2-1; 8 bases align to TRBD1. J gave up 4 bases and V 4 bases, and 15 bases lay outside the gene matches. This CDR3 has 18 residues. The germline V gene has CDR1 SGHAT and CDR2 FQNNGV. This CDR3 is CASSSTRADRVVYNEQFF. CDR3 coding DNA: TGTGCCAGCAGCTCCACTAGGGCGGACAGGGTGGTTTACAATGAGCAGTTCTTC.

A few counts support this clone. The rearrangement uses TRBV6-5 and TRBJ1-1; 7 bases fit TRBD1. Trimming removed 4 bases from V and 4 bases from J; junction bases left unmatched: 12. The CDR3 runs 16 residues. CDR1 and CDR2 (germline): MNHEY, SVGAGI. CDR3 sequence (DNA): TGTGCCAGCAGTTGGGACAGTACAGGGATGGGCACTGAAGCTTTCTTT. This codes for CASSWDSTGMGTEAFF.

The chain combines TRBV6-5 with TRBJ2-7; 10 bases are shared with TRBD2. Looked up from germline, CDR1 is MNHEY and CDR2 is SVGAGI. CDR3 length: 15 residues. V shed 5 bases and J 1 base; nucleotides not matched to a gene: 5. The CDR3 loop reads CASSQGAGGSYEQYF. CDR3 nucleotide sequence: TGTGCCAGCAGTCAGGGAGCGGGAGGGTCCTACGAGCAGTACTTC.

The chain recombines TRBV5-4 with TRBJ2-7; 8 positions agree with TRBD2. This CDR3 is 14 amino acids long. The ends lost 3 bases at V and 6 bases at J; junction bases unmatched: 8. In germline, CDR1 is SGHNT, CDR2 YYREEE (reference sequence). The CDR3 reads CASSSGTRQGEQYF. CDR3 sequence (DNA): TGTGCCAGCAGCTCCGGGACTAGGCAGGGCGAGCAGTACTTC.

The gene calls are TRBV7-6 and TRBJ2-5, with 7 bases identical to TRBD1. This CDR3 is built from 17 residues. Germline trimming cut 5 bases from V and 4 bases from J; bases unmatched to any gene: 16. CDR1 is SGHVS, CDR2 FNYEAQ, per germline. The CDR3 reads CASSQGDKVTWGETQYF. The CDR3 DNA reads TGTGCCAGCAGCCAGGGGGACAAGGTCACTTGGGGAGAGACCCAGTACTTC.

This clone was picked up one time. This chain uses TRBV10-1 with TRBJ2-3; a possible D gene is TRBD2 (5 bases). Germline CDR1 and CDR2: WNHNN and SYGVQD (reference sequence). The CDR3 is 14 amino acids. Between the trimmed V and J ends, which lost 3 bases and 2 bases, there was a span of 9 bases. The CDR3 here is CASSDDGITDTQYF. CDR3 coding DNA: TGCGCCAGCAGTGACGACGGGATCACAGATACGCAGTATTTT.

The chain employs TRBV7-2 and TRBJ2-7; TRBD1 aligns across 7 bases. This CDR3 contains 15 residues. Trimming took 5 bases from V and 6 from J; bases not matched to a gene: 13. Germline V gives CDR1 SGHTA, CDR2 FQGNSA. CDR3 DNA: TGTGCCAGCAGCCGAACAAACGACAGGGATGGCGAGCAGTACTTC. Its protein is CASSRTNDRDGEQYF. Together with reference TRBV7-2 and TRBJ2-7, the CDR3 gives the full variable domain: GAGVSQSPSNKVTEKGKDVELRCDPISGHTALYWYRQSLGQGLEFLIYFQGNSAPDKSGLPSDRFSAERTGGSVSTLTIQRTQQEDSAVYLCASSRTNDRDGEQYFGPGTRLTVT.

The rearrangement joins TRBV25-1 to TRBJ1-4, with TRBD1 as a possible D gene (6 bases). V dropped 6 bases and J dropped 5 bases, with 13 bases sitting between them. Germline CDR1 and CDR2: MGHDK and SYGVNS. This CDR3 is built from 14 residues. The CDR3 DNA reads as TGTGCCAGCAGCCCGACAGGACTGAATGAAAAACTGTTTTTT. Translated: CASSPTGLNEKLFF.

The chain employs TRBV28 and TRBJ2-1, with TRBD1 matching over 12 bases. This CDR3 has 15 amino acids. V lost 6 bases and J lost 7; bases outside the gene matches: 7. CDR1 is MDHEN and CDR2 is SYDVKM in the germline V gene. DNA for the CDR3: TGTGCCAGCAGCTCCGGGACAGGGGGCCAGAATGAGCAGTTCTTC. This sequence encodes CASSSGTGGQNEQFF.

V usage is TRBV19 and J usage is TRBJ2-1, with TRBD2 matching over 13 bases. The germline CDR1 and CDR2 sequences are LNHDA and SQIVND (reference sequence). After removal of 1 base from V and 6 bases from J, the junction contained 15 bases not matched to a gene. The CDR3 spans 20 residues. CDR3 sequence reads: CASSIGHETSGRASANEQFF. CDR3 bases: TGTGCCAGTAGTATAGGGCACGAAACTAGCGGGAGGGCCAGTGCCAATGAGCAGTTCTTC.

This chain connects TRBV2 to TRBJ2-1, with 11 positions matching TRBD1. Per germline, CDR1 SNHLY and CDR2 FYNNEI. The V segment lost 6 bases and the J segment 8 bases; nucleotides outside the gene matches: 9. The CDR3 totals 15 residues. For the CDR3, the DNA is TGTGCCAGCAGCATTCGGGGACAGGGGGTGGATGAGCAGTTCTTC. Protein product: CASSIRGQGVDEQFF.

V is TRBV27 and J is TRBJ2-1; 13 bases match TRBD2. This CDR3 has 14 amino acids. CDR1 is MNHEY, CDR2 SMNVEV, per germline (reference sequence). Trimming at V came to 3 bases and at J to 10 bases, leaving 3 bases not matched to a gene. CDR3 DNA: TGTGCCAGCAGTTTGGGGACTAGCGGGAAAGAGCAGTTCTTC. This codes for CASSLGTSGKEQFF.

The chain couples TRBV6-5 to TRBJ1-5; D ambiguous. Germline lookup yields CDR1 MNHEY and CDR2 SVGAGI. This CDR3 region has 15 residues. V shed 6 bases and J shed 2 bases, with 14 bases lying between them. The chain's CDR3 is CASSPGSRGNQPQHF. The CDR3 region has the DNA TGTGCCAGCAGCCCCGGGAGTAGAGGCAATCAGCCCCAGCATTTT.

V usage is TRBV7-8 and J usage is TRBJ2-7, with TRBD2 matching over 15 bases. With 2 bases clipped from V and 6 bases from J, the junction kept 5 bases outside the gene matches. The germline V gene encodes CDR1 SGHVS and CDR2 FQNEAQ. The CDR3 is 16 residues long. CDR3 nucleotides: TGTGCCAGCAGCTTATTGGGACTAGCGGGAGGAATCGAGCAGTACTTC. Translating gives CASSLLGLAGGIEQYF. The full variable domain, its missing parts supplied by reference TRBV7-8 and TRBJ2-7, is GAGVSQSPRYKVAKRGQDVALRCDPISGHVSLFWYQQALGQGPEFLTYFQNEAQLDKSGLPSDRFFAERPEGSVSTLKIQRTQQEDSAVYLCASSLLGLAGGIEQYFGPGTRLTVT.

The chain recombines TRBV28 with TRBJ2-7; 9 positions match TRBD1. The CDR3 is made up of 15 amino acids. Trimming removed 3 bases from V and 3 bases from J; junction bases left unmatched: 6. The germline CDR1 and CDR2 sequences are MDHEN and SYDVKM. The DNA of the CDR3 is TGTGCCAGCAGTTTGCATCAGGACAGGGGCTACGAGCAGTACTTC. As protein: CASSLHQDRGYEQYF. The whole variable domain, filled in from reference TRBV28 and TRBJ2-7, reads DVKVTQSSRYLVKRTGEKVFLECVQDMDHENMFWYRQDPGLGLRLIYFSYDVKMKEKGDIPEGYSVSREKKERFSLILESASTNQTSMYLCASSLHQDRGYEQYFGPGTRLTVT.

The rearrangement joins TRBV2 to TRBJ1-6; TRBD1 is a possible D gene (5 bases). CDR1 is SNHLY, CDR2 FYNNEI, per germline. The CDR3 has 14 amino acids. The CDR3 is CAGRGVYMYSPLHF. The CDR3 nucleotides read TGTGCTGGCCGGGGGGTATATATGTATTCACCCCTCCACTTT.

This clone was counted a single time. The chain recombines TRBV7-6 with TRBJ1-2, with D possibly TRBD1 on 5 matching bases. CDR3 length: 14 residues. The V end was cut by 1 base, the J end by 5 bases, with 11 bases between. The germline CDR1 and CDR2 sequences are SGHVS and FNYEAQ. The CDR3 sequence is CASSLVSGGYGYTF. The CDR3 DNA reads as TGTGCCAGCAGCTTAGTTTCGGGGGGGTATGGCTACACCTTC.

The genes are TRBV30 and TRBJ1-5; D remains ambiguous. The CDR3 contains 12 residues. Deletions cut 0 bases from V and 2 bases from J, with 2 bases between. Germline V CDR1 and CDR2: GTSNPN, SVGIG (reference sequence). CDR3 sequence: CAWSVGNQPQHF. In nucleotides, the CDR3 is TGTGCCTGGAGTGTGGGCAATCAGCCCCAGCATTTT.